This is a list of T cell receptor beta chains from one sample in a study of vaccination effects on CD4 cells after COVID-19. Profiled with immunoSEQ multiplex PCR; TCRdb holds only in-frame clones, not every one. The repertoire holds roughly 32,000 clones, with approximately 76% as singletons. What these receptors recognize is not known. This material consisted of CD4+ T cells from PBMCs cultured with HCoV-229E spike peptides, taken after COVID-19 vaccination. All receptors come from a human donor who received a COVID-19 vaccine. Both conserved end residues are part of each CDR3. The order of the fields is J gene, V gene, clone size, D gene, CDR3 protein, CDR3 DNA. A D gene is named only where the DNA matches it firmly. Some rows mark clone size as missing; the rest say once, few, many or name a class of expanded clone.

TRBJ1-2 | TRBV5-8 | . | . | CASFRVTF | TGTGCCAGCTTCAGGGTCACCTTC
TRBJ2-3 | TRBV3-1/TRBV3-2 | . | TRBD2 | CASSPTSGSTDTQYF | TGTGCCAGCAGCCCGACTAGCGGGAGCACAGATACGCAGTATTTT
TRBJ1-5 | TRBV2 | . | . | CASSGRVNQPQHF | TGTGCCAGCAGTGGTAGGGTGAATCAGCCCCAGCATTTT
TRBJ1-5 | TRBV6-6 | few | . | CASSFQGARQPQHF | TGTGCCAGCAGTTTCCAGGGAGCGAGGCAGCCCCAGCATTTT
TRBJ1-3 | TRBV5-4 | . | . | CASSFSGFPGNTIYF | TGTGCCAGCAGCTTCTCAGGGTTCCCTGGAAACACCATATATTTT
TRBJ2-2 | TRBV2 | . | TRBD2 | CASSETSGNTGELFF | TGTGCCAGCAGTGAAACTAGCGGGAACACCGGGGAGCTGTTTTTT
TRBJ1-2 | TRBV28 | . | TRBD1 | CASTSGTGGFLSYGYTF | TGTGCCAGCACCTCCGGGACAGGGGGCTTTCTCTCCTATGGCTACACCTTC
TRBJ1-2 | TRBV6-1 | . | . | CASSETPLGGYTGYTF | TGTGCCAGCAGCGAAACCCCCCTTGGCGGGTATACTGGCTACACCTTC
TRBJ1-2 | TRBV9 | . | . | CASTRTGANYGYTF | TGTGCCAGCACCAGGACCGGGGCTAACTATGGCTACACCTTC
TRBJ2-1 | TRBV14 | . | . | CASSQGGPGGFF | TGTGCCAGCAGCCAAGGGGGACCAGGAGGTTTCTTC
TRBJ2-1 | TRBV12-5 | . | . | CASGPGGPTYNEQFF | TGTGCTAGTGGTCCGGGCGGGCCGACCTACAATGAGCAGTTCTTC
TRBJ1-5 | TRBV27 | once | TRBD1 | CASSLRGRTNSNQPQHF | TGTGCCAGCAGTTTAAGGGGGCGGACGAATAGCAATCAGCCCCAGCATTTT
TRBJ1-2 | TRBV29-1 | few | . | CSVVFSYYGYTF | TGCAGCGTTGTCTTCTCCTACTATGGCTACACCTTC
TRBJ2-7 | TRBV20-1 | . | TRBD2 | CSASSKRGGILPYEQYF | TGCAGTGCTAGTAGTAAGCGGGGGGGAATCCTTCCCTACGAGCAGTACTTC
TRBJ1-1 | TRBV28 | . | . | CASSLHGGRDTEAFF | TGTGCCAGCAGTCTACACGGGGGGCGAGACACTGAAGCTTTCTTT